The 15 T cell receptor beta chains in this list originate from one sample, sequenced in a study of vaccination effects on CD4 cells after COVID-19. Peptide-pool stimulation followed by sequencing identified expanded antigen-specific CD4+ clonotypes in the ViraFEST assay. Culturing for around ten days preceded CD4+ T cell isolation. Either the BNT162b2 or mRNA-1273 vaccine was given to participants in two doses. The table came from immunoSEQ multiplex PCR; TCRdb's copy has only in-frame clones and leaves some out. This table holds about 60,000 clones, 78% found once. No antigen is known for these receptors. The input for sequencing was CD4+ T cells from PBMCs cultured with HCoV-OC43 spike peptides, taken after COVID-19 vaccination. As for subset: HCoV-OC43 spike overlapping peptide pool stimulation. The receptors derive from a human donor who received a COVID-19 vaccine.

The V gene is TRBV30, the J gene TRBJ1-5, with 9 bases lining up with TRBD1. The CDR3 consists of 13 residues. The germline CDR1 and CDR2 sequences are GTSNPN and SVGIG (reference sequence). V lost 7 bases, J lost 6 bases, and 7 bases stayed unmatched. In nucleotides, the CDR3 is TGTGCCTATTCACAGGGGGCGGTTCAGCCCCAGCATTTT. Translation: CAYSQGAVQPQHF.

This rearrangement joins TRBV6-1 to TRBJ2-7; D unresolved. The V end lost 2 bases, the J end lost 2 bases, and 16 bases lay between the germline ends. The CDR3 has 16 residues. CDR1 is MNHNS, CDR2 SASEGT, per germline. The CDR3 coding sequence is TGTGCCAGCAGTGAAAATGGCATGGGCATCGCCTACGAGCAGTACGTC. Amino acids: CASSENGMGIAYEQYV.

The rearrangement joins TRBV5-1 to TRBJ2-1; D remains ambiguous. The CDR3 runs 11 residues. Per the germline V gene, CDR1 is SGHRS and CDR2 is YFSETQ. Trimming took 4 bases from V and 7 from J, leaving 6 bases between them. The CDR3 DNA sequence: TGCGCCAGCAGCCCAAAGAATGAGCAGTTCTTC. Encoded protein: CASSPKNEQFF.

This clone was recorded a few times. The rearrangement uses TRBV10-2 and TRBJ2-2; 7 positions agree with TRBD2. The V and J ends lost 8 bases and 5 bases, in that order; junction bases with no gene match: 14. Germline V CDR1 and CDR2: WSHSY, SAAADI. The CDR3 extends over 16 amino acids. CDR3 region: CASRSEGGRRTGELFF. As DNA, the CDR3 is TGCGCCAGCCGATCGGAGGGCGGGAGAAGAACCGGGGAGCTGTTTTTT.

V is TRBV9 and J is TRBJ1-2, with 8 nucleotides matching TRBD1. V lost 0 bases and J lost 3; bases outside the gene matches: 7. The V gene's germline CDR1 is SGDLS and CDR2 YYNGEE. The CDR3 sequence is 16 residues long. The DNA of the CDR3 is TGTGCCAGCAGCGTAGCAGGGGGCGGTCTTTACTATGGCTACACCTTC. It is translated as CASSVAGGGLYYGYTF.

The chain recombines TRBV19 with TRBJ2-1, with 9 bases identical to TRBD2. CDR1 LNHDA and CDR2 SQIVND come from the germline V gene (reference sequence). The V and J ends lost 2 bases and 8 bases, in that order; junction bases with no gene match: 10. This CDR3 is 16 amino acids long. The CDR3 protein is CASSILGGGAWDEQFF. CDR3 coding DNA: TGTGCCAGTAGTATATTGGGCGGGGGGGCCTGGGATGAGCAGTTCTTC.

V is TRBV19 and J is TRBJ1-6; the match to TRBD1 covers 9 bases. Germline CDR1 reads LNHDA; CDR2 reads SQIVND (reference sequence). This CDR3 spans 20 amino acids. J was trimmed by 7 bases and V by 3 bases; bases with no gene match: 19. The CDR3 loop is CASSIRGQGVGGLNNSPLHF. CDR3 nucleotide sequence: TGTGCCAGTAGTATTCGGGGACAGGGTGTTGGCGGGCTTAACAATTCACCCCTCCACTTT. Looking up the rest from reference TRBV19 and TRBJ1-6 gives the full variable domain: DGGITQSPKYLFRKEGQNVTLSCEQNLNHDAMYWYRQDPGQGLRLIYYSQIVNDFQKGDIAEGYSVSREKKESFPLTVTSAQKNPTAFYLCASSIRGQGVGGLNNSPLHFGNGTRLTVT.

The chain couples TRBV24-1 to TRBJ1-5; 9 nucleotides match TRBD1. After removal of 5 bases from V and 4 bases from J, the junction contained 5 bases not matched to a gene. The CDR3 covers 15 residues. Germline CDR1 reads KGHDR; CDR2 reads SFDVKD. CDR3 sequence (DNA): TGTGCCACCAGTGGCTCCGGGACAGGGAATCAGCCCCAGCATTTT. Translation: CATSGSGTGNQPQHF.

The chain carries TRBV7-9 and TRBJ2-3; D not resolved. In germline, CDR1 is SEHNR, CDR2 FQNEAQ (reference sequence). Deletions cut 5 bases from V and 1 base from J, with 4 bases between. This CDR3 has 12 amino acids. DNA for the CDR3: TGTGCCAGCAGCCCCGGCACAGATACGCAGTATTTT. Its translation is CASSPGTDTQYF.

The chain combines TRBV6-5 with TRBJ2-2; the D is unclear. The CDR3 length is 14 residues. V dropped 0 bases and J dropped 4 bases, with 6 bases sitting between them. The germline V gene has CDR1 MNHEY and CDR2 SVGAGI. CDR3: CASSYSPTTGELFF. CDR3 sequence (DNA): TGTGCCAGCAGTTACTCCCCCACCACCGGGGAGCTGTTTTTT.

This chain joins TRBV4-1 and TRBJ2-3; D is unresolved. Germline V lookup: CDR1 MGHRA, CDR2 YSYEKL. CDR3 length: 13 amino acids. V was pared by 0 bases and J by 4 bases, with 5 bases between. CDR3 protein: CASSQETADTQYF. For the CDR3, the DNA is TGCGCCAGCAGCCAAGAAACGGCAGATACGCAGTATTTT.

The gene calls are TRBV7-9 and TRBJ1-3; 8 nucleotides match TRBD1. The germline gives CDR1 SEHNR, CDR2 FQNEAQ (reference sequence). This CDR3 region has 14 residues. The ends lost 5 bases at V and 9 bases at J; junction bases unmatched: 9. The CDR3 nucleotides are TGTGCCAGCAGCAAAGGGACAGGTCACCCCACCATATATTTT. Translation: CASSKGTGHPTIYF.

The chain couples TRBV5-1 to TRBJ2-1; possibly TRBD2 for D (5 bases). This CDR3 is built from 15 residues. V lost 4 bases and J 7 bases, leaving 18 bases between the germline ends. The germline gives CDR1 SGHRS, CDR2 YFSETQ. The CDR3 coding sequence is TGCGCCAGCAGCCCAGACGCGGGCACGTGGAATGAGCAGTTCTTC. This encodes CASSPDAGTWNEQFF.

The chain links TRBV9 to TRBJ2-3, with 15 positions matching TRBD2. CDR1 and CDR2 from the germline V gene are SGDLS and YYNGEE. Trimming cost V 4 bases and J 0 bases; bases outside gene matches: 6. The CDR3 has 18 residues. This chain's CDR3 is CASSTGTSGGPSTDTQYF. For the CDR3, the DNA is TGTGCCAGCAGCACAGGGACTAGCGGGGGGCCAAGCACAGATACGCAGTATTTT.

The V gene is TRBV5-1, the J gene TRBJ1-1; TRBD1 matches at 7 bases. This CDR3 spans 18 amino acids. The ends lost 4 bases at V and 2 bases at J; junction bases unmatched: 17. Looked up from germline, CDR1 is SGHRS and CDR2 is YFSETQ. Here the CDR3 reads CASSAGPTGFNVNTEAFF. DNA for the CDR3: TGCGCCAGCAGCGCAGGCCCGACAGGGTTCAACGTTAACACTGAAGCTTTCTTT.